This is a list of T cell receptor beta chains from one sample in a study of T cells in Graves' hyperthyroidism and ophthalmopathy. TCRdb reanalysed the multiplex PCR reads using MiXCR and keeps one entry per CDR3 protein. This sample yields approximately 360,000 distinct CDR3 sequences, of which approximately 15% are seen a single time; approximately 30% belongs to the top ten. Sequenced: blood. All receptors come from a woman aged 18 to 35 with Graves' hyperthyroidism that later progressed to Graves' ophthalmopathy. The CDR3 runs from the conserved cysteine through the conserved F or W. The D gene is left open where the match is weak. A clone size is listed for some rows: how often the clone was seen (once, few, many), or a class if it is expanded.

V: TRBV3-1
D: .
size: many
J: TRBJ2-1
CDR3: CASSHEGNEQFF
DNA: TGTGCCAGCAGCCACGAAGGGAATGAGCAGTTCTTC

V: TRBV29-1
D: TRBD2
size: .
J: TRBJ2-5
CDR3: CSVERGIAGGELQETQYF
DNA: TGCAGCGTTGAACGGGGAATCGCGGGAGGGGAACTCCAAGAGACCCAGTACTTC

V: TRBV5-1
D: .
size: .
J: TRBJ2-7
CDR3: CASSLDSGSREPYF
DNA: TGCGCCAGCAGCTTGGATTCGGGGTCGCGCGAGCCGTACTTC

V: TRBV27
D: .
size: many
J: TRBJ1-2
CDR3: CASSLGGTNYGYTF
DNA: TGTGCCAGCAGCTTGGGGGGAACTAACTATGGCTACACCTTC

V: TRBV6-2/TRBV6-3
D: TRBD2
size: many
J: TRBJ2-3
CDR3: CASSYSGLAITDTQYF
DNA: TGTGCCAGCAGTTACTCGGGACTAGCGATTACAGATACGCAGTATTTT

V: TRBV30
D: TRBD1
size: many
J: TRBJ1-2
CDR3: CAWSARTGHGYTF
DNA: TGTGCCTGGAGCGCCCGGACAGGTCATGGCTACACCTTC

V: TRBV20-1
D: TRBD1
size: .
J: TRBJ1-1
CDR3: CSAHNRGTEAFF
DNA: TGCAGTGCTCATAACAGGGGAACTGAAGCTTTCTTT

V: TRBV2
D: TRBD1
size: many
J: TRBJ1-5
CDR3: CASSGTGGMPQHF
DNA: TGTGCCAGCAGTGGGACAGGGGGAATGCCCCAGCATTTT

V: TRBV13
D: TRBD1
size: .
J: TRBJ2-7
CDR3: CASSLGPGQETYEQYF
DNA: TGTGCCAGCAGCTTAGGGCCGGGACAGGAGACCTACGAGCAGTACTTC

V: TRBV28
D: .
size: .
J: TRBJ1-1
CDR3: CAGKDGLNTEAFF
DNA: TGTGCCGGGAAGGACGGCCTGAACACTGAAGCTTTCTTT

V: TRBV28
D: TRBD1
size: many
J: TRBJ2-7
CDR3: CASRTTRQGYEQYF
DNA: TGTGCCAGCAGGACAACCCGACAGGGATACGAGCAGTACTTC

V: TRBV24-1
D: .
size: many
J: TRBJ2-1
CDR3: CATSDSELVDEQFF
DNA: TGTGCCACCAGTGATTCTGAGTTGGTAGATGAGCAGTTCTTC

V: TRBV7-2
D: TRBD2
size: many
J: TRBJ2-7
CDR3: CASSLDRGSGRLHEQYF
DNA: TGTGCCAGCAGCTTAGATCGGGGGAGCGGGAGGCTACACGAGCAGTACTTC

V: TRBV5-1
D: .
size: many
J: TRBJ2-7
CDR3: CASSFGNSYEQYF
DNA: TGCGCCAGCAGCTTCGGAAACTCCTACGAGCAGTACTTC

V: TRBV6-1
D: .
size: .
J: TRBJ2-7
CDR3: CASSEVQCSYEQYF
DNA: TGTGCCAGCAGTGAGGTCCAGTGCTCCTACGAGCAGTACTTC

V: TRBV29-1
D: TRBD2
size: many
J: TRBJ2-7
CDR3: CSALGTSGNYEQYF
DNA: TGCAGCGCCCTCGGGACTAGCGGGAACTACGAGCAGTACTTC

V: TRBV24-1
D: TRBD2
size: few
J: TRBJ2-2
CDR3: CATSWPGGTTGELFF
DNA: TGTGCCACCAGTTGGCCGGGAGGTACCACCGGGGAGCTGTTTTTT

V: TRBV11-3
D: .
size: many
J: TRBJ2-1
CDR3: CASSFSYNEQFF
DNA: TGTGCCAGCAGCTTCTCCTACAATGAGCAGTTCTTC

V: TRBV2
D: .
size: many
J: TRBJ1-6
CDR3: CASSAGGQNNSPLHF
DNA: TGTGCCAGCAGTGCGGGCGGACAGAATAATTCACCCCTCCACTTT

V: TRBV7-2
D: TRBD2
size: few
J: TRBJ2-3
CDR3: CASSLARGGADTQYF
DNA: TGTGCCAGCAGCTTAGCGCGGGGGGGGGCAGATACGCAGTATTTT

V: TRBV19
D: .
size: .
J: TRBJ1-2
CDR3: CASSNLMGRGDTYGYTF
DNA: TGTGCCAGTAGTAATTTGATGGGCCGGGGCGACACCTATGGCTACACCTTC

V: TRBV12-3/TRBV12-4
D: TRBD1
size: many
J: TRBJ2-3
CDR3: CASSSGTGRSKDTQYF
DNA: TGTGCCAGCAGTTCCGGGACAGGGAGAAGTAAGGATACGCAGTATTTT

V: TRBV24-1
D: .
size: .
J: TRBJ2-5
CDR3: CATSAGLQGIQTQYF
DNA: TGTGCCACCAGTGCGGGCCTCCAGGGGATACAGACCCAGTACTTC

V: TRBV29-1
D: .
size: few
J: TRBJ1-4
CDR3: CSARGRANEKLFF
DNA: TGCAGCGCCCGGGGGCGGGCTAATGAAAAACTGTTTTTT

V: TRBV28
D: TRBD2
size: .
J: TRBJ2-7
CDR3: CASRGTGTTSRGPYEQYF
DNA: TGTGCCAGCAGGGGTACCGGGACTACCTCTCGGGGCCCTTACGAGCAGTACTTC

V: TRBV9
D: .
size: few
J: TRBJ2-6
CDR3: CASSGVTDLPFSSGANVLTF
DNA: TGTGCCAGCAGCGGAGTCACAGACTTACCATTCAGCTCTGGGGCCAACGTCCTGACTTTC

V: TRBV2
D: .
size: .
J: TRBJ2-7
CDR3: CADRGGGDEQYF
DNA: TGTGCCGACAGAGGGGGAGGCGACGAGCAGTACTTC

V: TRBV13
D: TRBD1
size: many
J: TRBJ2-7
CDR3: CASSLARQGPYEQYF
DNA: TGTGCCAGCAGCCTCGCGCGACAGGGGCCCTACGAGCAGTACTTC